This TCR beta chain was sequenced for a study of identifying expanded T cells in peripheral blood. This clone showed up just once. Other DNA sequences in the sample encode the same CDR3. Trimming cost V 0 bases and J 5 bases, with 13 bases left between them. This CDR3 has 15 residues. CDR1 is SGHDN and CDR2 is FVKESK in the germline V gene. Profiled with immunoSEQ multiplex PCR; TCRdb holds only in-frame clones, not every one. The data hold 51,000 or so clones, with approximately 79% observed a single time. The V call is TRBV14, the J call TRBJ1-1, with D possibly being TRBD1 (5 bases). The source material was blood. The clonotype comes from a person between 18 and 69 years old in good health. CDR3 sequence: CASSQDPQGKTEAFF. DNA of the CDR3: TGTGCCAGCAGCCAAGATCCTCAGGGTAAGACTGAAGCTTTCTTT.